The clone carrying this TCR beta chain was counted many times. TCRdb itself ran the reads through MiXCR, one entry per CDR3 protein. The profile shows approximately 250,000 distinct CDR3 sequences, approximately 8.3% of them singletons. The data stem from a study of T cell repertoires in cytomegalovirus infection. The germline CDR1 and CDR2 sequences are SGHTA and FQGNSA. The V segment lost 3 bases and the J segment 5 bases; nucleotides outside the gene matches: 4. This CDR3 region has 15 residues. The sample taken for sequencing was PBMCs. This chain links TRBV7-2 with TRBJ1-5, with 10 bases fitting TRBD1. The sequence came from a human donor in good health (CMV status not recorded). Some clones in this sample may be carry-over from other donors' samples. The CDR3 DNA reads TGTGCCAGCAGCTTCTCCGGGACAGGGGATCAGCCCCAGCATTTT. Amino acid sequence: CASSFSGTGDQPQHF.